The 7 T cell receptor beta chains below all came from one sample that was sequenced in a study of cytomegalovirus exposure and HLA in healthy donors. Use of 60 Vbeta and 13 Jbeta primers characterized the PCR. The assay was immunoSEQ multiplex PCR, and TCRdb's table has in-frame clones only and misses some. The sample consists of 200,000 to 250,000 clones, 65% to 85% of them appearing once. Sequenced material: PBMCs. The receptors stem from a boy between 2 and 15 years old in good health and CMV-seronegative.

Note on this clone: At one boundary the junction diverges from the germline segment, which might be a read error. The chain couples TRBV7-9 to TRBJ2-3; 7 bases line up with TRBD1. CDR3 length equals 17 residues. Germline V gene sequence: CDR1 SEHNR, CDR2 FQNEAQ (reference sequence). The DNA for the CDR3 is TGTTCCAGCAGCCAAAACGACAGGGTAGTCGGCACAGATACGCAGTATTTT. It is translated as CSSSQNDRVVGTDTQYF.

The V call is TRBV9, the J call TRBJ2-5; 10 positions match TRBD1. The assigned J gene may be wrong: the sequence end matches TRBJ2-7 better. This CDR3 has 14 residues. In germline, CDR1 is SGDLS, CDR2 YYNGEE. The CDR3 is CASSVRDRGYEQYF. CDR3 nucleotides: TGTGCCAGCAGTGTCCGGGACAGGGGATACGAGCAGTACTTC.

The rearrangement uses TRBV6-6 and TRBJ1-2; no clear D gene. Germline V gene sequence: CDR1 MNHNY, CDR2 SVGAGI (reference sequence). The CDR3 totals 12 residues. Trimming took 3 bases from V and 8 from J, leaving 10 bases between them. CDR3 in amino acids: CASSYEMGGYTF. DNA for the CDR3: TGTGCCAGCAGTTATGAGATGGGCGGCTACACCTTC.

V is TRBV7-9 and J is TRBJ2-2; 8 bases line up with TRBD1. This CDR3 has 14 amino acids. V lost 3 bases, J lost 7 bases, and 4 bases stayed unmatched. Per germline, CDR1 SEHNR and CDR2 FQNEAQ (reference sequence). The CDR3 region is CASSFTGGGGELFF. In DNA form, the CDR3 reads TGTGCCAGCAGCTTCACAGGGGGAGGCGGGGAGCTGTTTTTT. Supplemented by reference TRBV7-9 and TRBJ2-2, the full variable domain reads DTGVSQNPRHKITKRGQNVTFRCDPISEHNRLYWYRQTLGQGPEFLTYFQNEAQLEKSRLLSDRFSAERPKGSFSTLEIQRTEQGDSAMYLCASSFTGGGGELFFGEGSRLTVL.

The V gene is TRBV5-4, the J gene TRBJ2-7; 9 positions match TRBD2. The CDR3 covers 17 residues. Trimming took 3 bases from V and 0 from J; bases not matched to a gene: 10. Per the germline V gene, CDR1 is SGHNT and CDR2 is YYREEE (reference sequence). This CDR3 is CASSYGLATTSSYEQYF. For the CDR3, the DNA is TGTGCCAGCAGCTACGGACTAGCGACGACGAGCTCCTACGAGCAGTACTTC.

This rearrangement joins TRBV18 to TRBJ1-1; D remains unclear. The CDR3 spans 14 residues. V was clipped by 3 bases and J by 0 bases, with 8 bases between them. CDR1 and CDR2 (germline): KGHSH, LQKENI. The chain's CDR3 is CASSPATMNTEAFF. The CDR3 DNA reads as TGTGCCAGCTCACCGGCCACCATGAACACTGAAGCTTTCTTT.

This chain connects TRBV7-2 to TRBJ2-3, with 11 nucleotides matching TRBD2. Germline V gives CDR1 SGHTA, CDR2 FQGNSA. V was pared by 5 bases and J by 4 bases, with 11 bases of the junction left unmatched. CDR3 length: 17 amino acids. CDR3 residues: CASSLTRLAGWADTQYF. CDR3 coding DNA: TGTGCCAGCAGCCTCACCCGACTAGCGGGGTGGGCAGATACGCAGTATTTT.